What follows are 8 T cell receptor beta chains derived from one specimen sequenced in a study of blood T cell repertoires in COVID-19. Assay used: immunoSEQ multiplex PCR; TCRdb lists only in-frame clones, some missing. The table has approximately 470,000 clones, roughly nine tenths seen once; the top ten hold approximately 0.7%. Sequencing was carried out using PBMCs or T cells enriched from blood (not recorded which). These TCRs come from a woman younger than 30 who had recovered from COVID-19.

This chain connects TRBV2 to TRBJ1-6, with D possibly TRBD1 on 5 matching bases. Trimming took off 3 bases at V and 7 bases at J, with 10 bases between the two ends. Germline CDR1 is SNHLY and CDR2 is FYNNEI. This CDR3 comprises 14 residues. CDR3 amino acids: CASSESRVNSPLHF. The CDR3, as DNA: TGTGCCAGCAGTGAGTCCAGGGTGAATTCACCCCTCCACTTT.

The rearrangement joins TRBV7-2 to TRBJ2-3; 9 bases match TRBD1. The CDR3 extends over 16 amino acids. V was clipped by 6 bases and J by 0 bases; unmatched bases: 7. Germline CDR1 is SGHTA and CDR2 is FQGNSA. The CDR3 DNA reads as TGTGCCAGCAGTTTACAGGGGGCCGCAAGCACAGATACGCAGTATTTT. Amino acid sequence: CASSLQGAASTDTQYF.

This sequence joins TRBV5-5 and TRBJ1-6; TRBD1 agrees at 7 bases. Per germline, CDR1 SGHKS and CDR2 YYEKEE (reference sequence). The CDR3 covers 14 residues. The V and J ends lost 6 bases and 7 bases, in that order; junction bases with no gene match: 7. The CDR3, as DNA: TGTGCCAGCAATAATTACAGGGGAAATTCACCCCTCCACTTT. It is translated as CASNNYRGNSPLHF.

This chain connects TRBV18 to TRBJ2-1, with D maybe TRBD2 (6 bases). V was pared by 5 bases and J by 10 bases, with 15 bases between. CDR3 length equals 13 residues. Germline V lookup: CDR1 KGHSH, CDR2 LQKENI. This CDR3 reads CASSREEGDEQFF. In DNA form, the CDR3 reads TGTGCCAGCTCAAGGGAGGAGGGCGACGAGCAGTTCTTC.

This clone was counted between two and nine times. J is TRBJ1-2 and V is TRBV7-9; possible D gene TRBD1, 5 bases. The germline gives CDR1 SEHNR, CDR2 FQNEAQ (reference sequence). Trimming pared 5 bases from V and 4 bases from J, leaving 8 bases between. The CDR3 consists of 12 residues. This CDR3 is CASSDDSYGYTF. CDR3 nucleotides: TGTGCCAGCAGCGACGACAGCTATGGCTACACCTTC.

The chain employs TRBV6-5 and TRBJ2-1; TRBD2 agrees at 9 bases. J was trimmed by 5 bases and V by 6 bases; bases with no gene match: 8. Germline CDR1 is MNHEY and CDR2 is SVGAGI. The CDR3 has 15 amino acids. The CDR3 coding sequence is TGTGCCAGCAGCCCCGCGGGGGGGAGGAACAATGAGCAGTTCTTC. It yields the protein CASSPAGGRNNEQFF.

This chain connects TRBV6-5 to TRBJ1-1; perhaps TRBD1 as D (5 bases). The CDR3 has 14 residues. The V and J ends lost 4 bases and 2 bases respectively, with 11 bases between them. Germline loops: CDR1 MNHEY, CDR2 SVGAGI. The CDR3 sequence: CASSFSRANTEAFF. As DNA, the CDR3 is TGTGCCAGCAGTTTTAGCAGGGCTAACACTGAAGCTTTCTTT.

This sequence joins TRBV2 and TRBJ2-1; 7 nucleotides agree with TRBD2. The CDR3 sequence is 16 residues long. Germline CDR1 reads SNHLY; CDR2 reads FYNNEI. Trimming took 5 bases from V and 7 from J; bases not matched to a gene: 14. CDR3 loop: CASSLRGEGIGNEQFF. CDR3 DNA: TGTGCCAGCAGTCTCCGGGGGGAGGGGATAGGGAATGAGCAGTTCTTC.